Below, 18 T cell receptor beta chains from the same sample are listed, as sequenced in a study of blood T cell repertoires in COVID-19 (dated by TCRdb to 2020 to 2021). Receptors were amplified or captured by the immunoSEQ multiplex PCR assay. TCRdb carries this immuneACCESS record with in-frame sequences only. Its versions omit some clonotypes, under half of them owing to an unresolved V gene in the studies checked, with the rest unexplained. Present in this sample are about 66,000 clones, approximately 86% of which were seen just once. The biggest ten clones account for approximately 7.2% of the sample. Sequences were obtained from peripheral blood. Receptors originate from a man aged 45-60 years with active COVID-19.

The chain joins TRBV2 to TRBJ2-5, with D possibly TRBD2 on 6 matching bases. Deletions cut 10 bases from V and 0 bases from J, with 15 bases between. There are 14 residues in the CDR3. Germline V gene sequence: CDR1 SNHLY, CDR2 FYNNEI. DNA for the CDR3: TGTGCCACCCGGGACTGGAGCAACCAAGAGACCCAGTACTTC. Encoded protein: CATRDWSNQETQYF.

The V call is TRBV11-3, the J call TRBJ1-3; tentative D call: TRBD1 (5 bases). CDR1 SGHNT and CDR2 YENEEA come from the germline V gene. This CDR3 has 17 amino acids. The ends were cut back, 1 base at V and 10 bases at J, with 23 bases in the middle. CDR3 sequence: CASSLARPRDSGGTIYF. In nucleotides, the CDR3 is TGTGCCAGCAGCTTAGCTCGACCCCGGGACTCCGGAGGAACCATATATTTT.

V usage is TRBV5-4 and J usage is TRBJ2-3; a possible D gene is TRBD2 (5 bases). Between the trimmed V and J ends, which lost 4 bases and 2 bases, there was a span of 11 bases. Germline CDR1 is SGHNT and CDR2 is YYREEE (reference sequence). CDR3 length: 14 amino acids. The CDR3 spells CASSPDWNTDTQYF. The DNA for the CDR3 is TGTGCCAGCAGCCCGGACTGGAACACAGATACGCAGTATTTT.

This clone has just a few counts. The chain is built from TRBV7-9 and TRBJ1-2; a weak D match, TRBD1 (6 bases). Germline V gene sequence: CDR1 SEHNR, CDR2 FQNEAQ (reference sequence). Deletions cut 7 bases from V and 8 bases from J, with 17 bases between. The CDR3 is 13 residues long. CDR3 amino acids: CASTKDYRAGYTF. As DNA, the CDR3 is TGTGCCAGCACCAAAGACTACAGGGCGGGCTACACCTTC.

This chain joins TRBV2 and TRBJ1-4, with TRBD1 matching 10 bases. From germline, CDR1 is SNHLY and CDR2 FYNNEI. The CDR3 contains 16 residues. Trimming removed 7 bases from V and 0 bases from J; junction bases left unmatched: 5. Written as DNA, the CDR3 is TGTGCCAGCACCCCCGGACAGGGGGCAACTAATGAAAAACTGTTTTTT. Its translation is CASTPGQGATNEKLFF.

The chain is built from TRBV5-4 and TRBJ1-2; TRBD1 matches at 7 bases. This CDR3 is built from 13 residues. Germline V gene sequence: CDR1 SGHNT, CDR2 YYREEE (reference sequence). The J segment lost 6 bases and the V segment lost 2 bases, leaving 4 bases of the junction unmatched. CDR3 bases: TGTGCCAGCAGCTTCCAGGGGGTGGATGGCTACACCTTC. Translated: CASSFQGVDGYTF.

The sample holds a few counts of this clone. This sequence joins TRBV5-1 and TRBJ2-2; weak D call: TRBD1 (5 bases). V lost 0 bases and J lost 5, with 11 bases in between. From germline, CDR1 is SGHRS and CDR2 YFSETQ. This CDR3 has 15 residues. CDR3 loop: CASSLVPGMTGELFF. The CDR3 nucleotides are TGCGCCAGCAGCTTGGTTCCAGGGATGACCGGGGAGCTGTTTTTT.

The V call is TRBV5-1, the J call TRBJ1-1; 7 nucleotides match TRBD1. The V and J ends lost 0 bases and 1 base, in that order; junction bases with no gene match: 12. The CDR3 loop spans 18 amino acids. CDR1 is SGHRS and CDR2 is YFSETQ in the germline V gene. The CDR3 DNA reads TGCGCCAGCAGCTTGGGCCCCCATTTGACAGGGAGGAACACTGAAGCTTTCTTT. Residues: CASSLGPHLTGRNTEAFF.

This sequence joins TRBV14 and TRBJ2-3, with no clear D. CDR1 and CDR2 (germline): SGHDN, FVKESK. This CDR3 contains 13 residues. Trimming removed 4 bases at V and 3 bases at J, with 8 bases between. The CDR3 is CASSPLGTDTQYF. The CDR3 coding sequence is TGTGCCAGCAGCCCGCTCGGGACAGATACGCAGTATTTT.

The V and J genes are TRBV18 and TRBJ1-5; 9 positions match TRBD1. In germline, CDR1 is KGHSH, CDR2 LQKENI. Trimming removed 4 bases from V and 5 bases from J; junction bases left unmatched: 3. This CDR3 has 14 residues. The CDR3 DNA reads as TGTGCCAGCTCACAGGGACAGGGTCATCAGCCCCAGCATTTT. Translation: CASSQGQGHQPQHF.

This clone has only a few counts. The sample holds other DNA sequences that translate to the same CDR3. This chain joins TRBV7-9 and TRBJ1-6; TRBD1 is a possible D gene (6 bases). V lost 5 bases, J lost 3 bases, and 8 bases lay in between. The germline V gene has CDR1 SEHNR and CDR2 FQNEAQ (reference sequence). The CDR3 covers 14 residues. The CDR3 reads CASSPDSYNSPLHF. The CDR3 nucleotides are TGTGCCAGCAGCCCGGACAGCTATAATTCACCCCTCCACTTT.

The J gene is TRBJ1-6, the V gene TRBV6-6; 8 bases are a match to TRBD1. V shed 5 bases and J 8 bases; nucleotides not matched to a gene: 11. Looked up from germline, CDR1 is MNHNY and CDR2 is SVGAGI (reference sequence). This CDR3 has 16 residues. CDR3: CASSRPAGQGDSPLHF. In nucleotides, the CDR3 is TGTGCCAGCAGTCGACCCGCCGGACAGGGAGATTCACCCCTCCACTTT.

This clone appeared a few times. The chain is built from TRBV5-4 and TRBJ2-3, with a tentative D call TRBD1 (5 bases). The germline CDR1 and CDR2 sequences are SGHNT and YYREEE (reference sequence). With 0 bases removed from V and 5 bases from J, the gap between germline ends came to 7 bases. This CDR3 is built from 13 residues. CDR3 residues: CASSLEGLDTQYF. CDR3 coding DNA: TGTGCCAGCAGCTTGGAGGGGTTAGATACGCAGTATTTT.

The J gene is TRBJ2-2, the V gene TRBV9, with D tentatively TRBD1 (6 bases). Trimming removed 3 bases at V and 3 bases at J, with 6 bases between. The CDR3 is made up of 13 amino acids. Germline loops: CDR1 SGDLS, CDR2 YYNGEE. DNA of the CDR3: TGTGCCAGCAGCGGACAGGACACCGGGGAGCTGTTTTTT. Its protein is CASSGQDTGELFF. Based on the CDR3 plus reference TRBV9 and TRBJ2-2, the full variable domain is DSGVTQTPKHLITATGQRVTLRCSPRSGDLSVYWYQQSLDQGLQFLIQYYNGEERAKGNILERFSAQQFPDLHSELNLSSLELGDSALYFCASSGQDTGELFFGEGSRLTVL.

DNA of the CDR3: TGTGCCAGCAGTGGAACTAGCGGGGGGTCAGATACGCAGTATTTT. Its protein is CASSGTSGGSDTQYF. This sequence joins TRBV2 and TRBJ2-3; 12 bases agree with TRBD2. The CDR3 runs 15 residues. V lost 4 bases, J lost 4 bases, and 3 bases stayed unmatched. Germline values: CDR1 SNHLY, CDR2 FYNNEI.

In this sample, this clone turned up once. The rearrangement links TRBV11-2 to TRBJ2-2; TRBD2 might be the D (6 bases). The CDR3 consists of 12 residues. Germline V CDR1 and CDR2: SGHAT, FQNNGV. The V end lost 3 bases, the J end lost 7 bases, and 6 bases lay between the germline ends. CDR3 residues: CASSFGGGELFF. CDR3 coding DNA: TGTGCCAGCAGCTTCGGGGGCGGGGAGCTGTTTTTT.

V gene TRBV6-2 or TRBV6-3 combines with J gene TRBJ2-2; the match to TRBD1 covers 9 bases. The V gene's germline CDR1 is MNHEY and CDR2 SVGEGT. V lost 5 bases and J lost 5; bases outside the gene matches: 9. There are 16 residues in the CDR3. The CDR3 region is CASSAPGQGRTGELFF. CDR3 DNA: TGTGCCAGCAGTGCACCGGGACAGGGAAGGACCGGGGAGCTGTTTTTT.

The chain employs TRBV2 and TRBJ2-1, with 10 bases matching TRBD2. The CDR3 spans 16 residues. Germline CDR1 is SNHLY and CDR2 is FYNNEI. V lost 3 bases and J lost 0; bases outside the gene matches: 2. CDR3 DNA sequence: TGTGCCAGCAGTGACCCTAGCGGGGGCTCCTACAATGAGCAGTTCTTC. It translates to CASSDPSGGSYNEQFF.